The T cell receptor (beta chain) under discussion was sequenced for a study of T cell repertoires in cytomegalovirus infection. Across the whole study: Matching HLA type and CMV infection were both indicated by public TCR beta signatures.

Concerning this clonotype itself: Its specificity is unknown. Germline and junction disagree at one end, which may indicate a read error.

One entry per CDR3 protein, called by TCRdb with MiXCR from the reads. The sample has around 530,000 distinct CDR3 sequences; more than 15% are singletons. CDR3 size: 16 residues. Regarding the study as a whole: Dominant in the ex vivo response were TCR beta clonotypes restricted by HLA-C and specific for CMV. Using cumulative public TCR beta family frequency, the authors identified those who carried CMV together with the relevant HLA.

Sequenced: CD8+ T cells from PBMCs. The source is a human donor in good health (CMV status not recorded). Some clones in this sample may be carry-over from other donors' samples. The chain couples TRBV12-3 or TRBV12-4 to TRBJ1-4, with a possible D match to TRBD1 (6 bases). The CDR3 loop is CASSSQGYANNEKLFF. The DNA of the CDR3 is TGTGCAAGCAGTTCACAGGGATATGCAAATAATGAAAAACTGTTTTTT.